This T cell receptor (beta chain) was sequenced during a study of blood T cell repertoires in COVID-19. Turning to the study itself: COVID-19 samples collected from the United States, Italy and Spain covered acute and convalescent phases. Sources were T cells, B-cell-depleted T cells, or PBMCs; the material itself was cDNA or gDNA.

Original processing notes: Amplified reference gene primers provided the basis for estimating nucleated cell counts. TCRdb keeps only in-frame clones here, not all; method: immunoSEQ multiplex PCR. Clonal size and the V and J genes are those of that table, whereas D and trimming came from the DNA. The sample has fewer than 250,000 clones, about 89% seen once. This clone has only one observation. The CDR3 spans 14 residues. In germline, CDR1 is SGHVS, CDR2 FQNEAQ. V dropped 3 bases and J dropped 1 base, with 6 bases sitting between them. The chain carries TRBV7-8 and TRBJ2-2, with D unresolved. Input material: peripheral blood. This sequence was found in a woman aged 55-70 years who had recovered from COVID-19. The CDR3 sequence is CASSFSGNTGELFF. The CDR3 DNA reads as TGTGCCAGCAGCTTCAGTGGGAACACCGGGGAGCTGTTTTTT.